This T cell receptor (beta chain) was captured in a study of blood T cells in healthy people across ages. Next came a second PCR, run for roughly 6 to 11 cycles, which used a sample-barcoded 5' primer along with a J-beta primer mix. MiXCR was run by TCRdb on the 5' RACE reads, yielding one entry per CDR3 protein. The table has 650,000 to 800,000 distinct CDR3 sequences, 40% to 50% seen once. Germline lookup yields CDR1 SGHTA and CDR2 FQGNSA. The CDR3 extends over 17 amino acids. With 5 bases removed from V and 4 bases from J, the gap between germline ends came to 21 bases. Sequenced input: blood. This sequence originates from a man between 60 and 70 years old in good health. This sequence joins TRBV7-2 and TRBJ2-1; unclear D gene. The DNA of the CDR3 is TGTGCCAGCAGCCTCGGAATTGGCCGGAGTAGGTACAATGAGCAGTTCTTC. The encoded protein is CASSLGIGRSRYNEQFF.